These 17 T cell receptor beta chains share one sample of origin, sequenced in a study of T cell changes during pregnancy in multiple sclerosis. Produced via immunoSEQ multiplex PCR; TCRdb's table is partial and in-frame only. In the table there are about 77,000 clones, over 75% of which are singletons. The source was peripheral blood, collected before pregnancy. The receptors shown here come from a female donor with multiple sclerosis, enrolled in a pregnancy study.

The V and J genes are TRBV7-9 and TRBJ1-2; D gene ambiguous. CDR3 length: 13 residues. Germline CDR1 SEHNR, CDR2 FQNEAQ (reference sequence). The germline V and J ends were trimmed by 2 bases and 4 bases, with 8 bases remaining between them. The CDR3 DNA sequence: TGTGCCAGCAGCTTATTACAGAGCTATGGCTACACCTTC. The encoded protein is CASSLLQSYGYTF. The full variable domain, in which reference TRBV7-9 and TRBJ1-2 provide the parts outside the CDR3, is DTGVSQNPRHKITKRGQNVTFRCDPISEHNRLYWYRQTLGQGPEFLTYFQNEAQLEKSRLLSDRFSAERPKGSFSTLEIQRTEQGDSAMYLCASSLLQSYGYTFGSGTRLTVV.

The gene calls are TRBV5-1 and TRBJ1-3; D not resolved. The CDR3 has 15 amino acids. V lost 4 bases and J lost 3, with 14 bases in between. Germline-derived CDR1 and CDR2 are SGHRS and YFSETQ. CDR3 bases: TGCGCCAGCAGCGAGGTTGTAGGCGGTGGAAACACCATATATTTT. As protein: CASSEVVGGGNTIYF.

This chain joins TRBV2 and TRBJ2-5; D remains ambiguous. V lost 8 bases to trimming and J lost 2 bases, with 12 bases between them. There are 13 residues in the CDR3. Germline V gene data show CDR1 as SNHLY and CDR2 as FYNNEI. In DNA form, the CDR3 reads TGTGCCAGCGTCATCAGGTTACAAGAGACCCAGTACTTC. Its protein is CASVIRLQETQYF.

The chain recombines TRBV29-1 with TRBJ1-2; possible D gene TRBD1, 6 bases. CDR1 and CDR2 from the germline V gene are SQVTM and ANQGSEA. This CDR3 has 14 residues. V lost 5 bases to trimming and J lost 5 bases, with 18 bases between them. Written as DNA, the CDR3 is TGCAGCGTTTCTTGGGGGGGGCCAGGGTATGGCTACACCTTC. It specifies CSVSWGGPGYGYTF. The full variable domain, with the rest looked up from reference TRBV29-1 and TRBJ1-2, is SAVISQKPSRDICQRGTSLTIQCQVDSQVTMMFWYRQQPGQSLTLIATANQGSEATYESGFVIDKFPISRPNLTFSTLTVSNMSPEDSSIYLCSVSWGGPGYGYTFGSGTRLTVV.

The gene calls are TRBV30 and TRBJ1-2; TRBD1 matches 8 bases. The CDR3 is made up of 13 amino acids. Unmatched junction bases numbered 3, after V lost 3 bases and J lost 3 bases. Germline assignment: CDR1 GTSNPN and CDR2 SVGIG (reference sequence). In DNA form, the CDR3 reads TGTGCCTGGAGCAGGGGGCCTTACTATGGCTACACCTTC. Translation: CAWSRGPYYGYTF.

This sequence joins TRBV7-6 and TRBJ2-7; 9 bases match TRBD1. The CDR3 is 14 residues long. CDR1 and CDR2 from the germline V gene are SGHVS and FNYEAQ. V shed 5 bases, J shed 7 bases, and the junction held 9 bases outside the gene matches. CDR3: CASSRRDRVEEQYF. CDR3 nucleotides: TGTGCCAGCAGCCGCCGGGACAGGGTTGAGGAGCAGTACTTC.

This rearrangement joins TRBV5-4 to TRBJ1-2; D is unresolved. Germline V gives CDR1 SGHNT, CDR2 YYREEE (reference sequence). V was trimmed by 1 base and J by 4 bases, leaving 20 bases between them. CDR3 size: 17 residues. The CDR3 nucleotides read TGTGCCAGCAGCTTGATTACGGGAACCTGGACCGTCTATGGCTACACCTTC. Encoded protein: CASSLITGTWTVYGYTF.

V gene TRBV10-3 combines with J gene TRBJ2-2, with 11 bases that match TRBD2. J gave up 2 bases and V 5 bases, and 7 bases lay outside the gene matches. The germline CDR1 and CDR2 sequences are ENHRY and SYGVKD. The CDR3 runs to 17 residues. The CDR3 sequence is CAISRGTSGANTGELFF. The CDR3 coding sequence is TGTGCCATCAGTAGGGGGACTAGCGGAGCTAACACCGGGGAGCTGTTTTTT.

CDR3 DNA sequence: TGTGCCAGCAGTTCCCTGGGACAGAATACCTACGAGCAGTACTTC. Translating it yields CASSSLGQNTYEQYF. The chain recombines TRBV28 with TRBJ2-7; the match to TRBD1 covers 7 bases. Per the germline V gene, CDR1 is MDHEN and CDR2 is SYDVKM. The CDR3 extends over 15 amino acids. Trimming took 4 bases from V and 2 from J; bases not matched to a gene: 8.

The V gene is TRBV19, the J gene TRBJ1-1; D might be TRBD1 (6 bases). V lost 5 bases to trimming and J lost 11 bases, with 18 bases between them. CDR3 length: 13 residues. Germline CDR1 and CDR2: LNHDA and SQIVND (reference sequence). CDR3 sequence reads: CASSVQGMGLAFF. CDR3 DNA sequence: TGTGCCAGTAGTGTACAGGGAATGGGGCTCGCTTTCTTT. The whole variable domain, filled in from reference TRBV19 and TRBJ1-1, reads DGGITQSPKYLFRKEGQNVTLSCEQNLNHDAMYWYRQDPGQGLRLIYYSQIVNDFQKGDIAEGYSVSREKKESFPLTVTSAQKNPTAFYLCASSVQGMGLAFFGQGTRLTVV.

This chain links TRBV4-2 with TRBJ2-7; possibly TRBD1 for D (5 bases). The germline CDR1 and CDR2 sequences are LGHNA and YNFKEQ. Between the trimmed V and J ends, which lost 5 bases and 7 bases, there was a span of 9 bases. The CDR3 is made up of 11 amino acids. The CDR3 DNA sequence: TGTGCCAGCAGCAGGGGTGAGGAGCAGTACTTC. Encoded protein: CASSRGEEQYF.

This chain links TRBV19 with TRBJ2-7, with a tentative D call TRBD1 (5 bases). Trimming shortened V by 2 bases and J by 5 bases, and 22 bases separated the two germline ends. Germline V gives CDR1 LNHDA, CDR2 SQIVND (reference sequence). This CDR3 contains 17 residues. The CDR3 loop reads CASSIRRRQGESHEQYF. Written as DNA, the CDR3 is TGTGCCAGTAGTATACGCCGAAGGCAGGGTGAGTCCCACGAGCAGTACTTC.

The chain joins TRBV10-1 to TRBJ2-1; weak D call: TRBD2 (6 bases). Per the germline V gene, CDR1 is WNHNN and CDR2 is SYGVQD (reference sequence). The CDR3 has 14 residues. V shed 2 bases and J shed 10 bases, with 15 bases lying between them. The CDR3, as DNA: TGCGCCAGCAGTGAGACCGGGACTCCCAACGAGCAGTTCTTC. This encodes CASSETGTPNEQFF.

In its sample, this clone was seen once. This rearrangement joins TRBV5-1 to TRBJ1-1; D call uncertain. V was trimmed by 2 bases and J by 0 bases, leaving 14 bases between them. The CDR3 has 16 amino acids. Germline CDR1 is SGHRS and CDR2 is YFSETQ. The CDR3 DNA reads TGCGCCAGCAGCTTAAAGAGGGAAGGACTGAACACTGAAGCTTTCTTT. Encoded protein: CASSLKREGLNTEAFF. Looking up the rest from reference TRBV5-1 and TRBJ1-1 gives the full variable domain: KAGVTQTPRYLIKTRGQQVTLSCSPISGHRSVSWYQQTPGQGLQFLFEYFSETQRNKGNFPGRFSGRQFSNSRSEMNVSTLELGDSALYLCASSLKREGLNTEAFFGQGTRLTVV.

The chain combines TRBV5-6 with TRBJ1-1; 10 bases match TRBD1. The CDR3 is made up of 16 amino acids. Germline CDR1 and CDR2: SGHDT and YYEEEE. V trimming: 4 bases; J trimming: 0 bases; junction bases outside the gene matches: 6. The DNA of the CDR3 is TGTGCCAGCAGCCCTGACAGGGGGCGGGTGAACACTGAAGCTTTCTTT. Translating it yields CASSPDRGRVNTEAFF.

A single count supports this clone. The rearrangement links TRBV27 to TRBJ1-4, with D tentatively TRBD1 (5 bases). In germline, CDR1 is MNHEY, CDR2 SMNVEV (reference sequence). The V gene lost 2 bases and the J gene lost 4 bases, with 5 bases spanning the gap. The CDR3 consists of 13 residues. The CDR3 here is CASSLQGNEKLFF. The DNA for the CDR3 is TGTGCCAGCAGTTTACAGGGTAATGAAAAACTGTTTTTT.

The chain employs TRBV7-3 and TRBJ1-1, with D perhaps TRBD1 (5 bases). This CDR3 has 15 residues. Germline assignment: CDR1 SGHTA and CDR2 FQGTGA. With 0 bases removed from V and 1 base from J, the gap between germline ends came to 9 bases. The CDR3 nucleotides are TGTGCCAGCAGCTTAACGGGGGGAGGGAACACTGAAGCTTTCTTT. This encodes CASSLTGGGNTEAFF. Full variable domain (remainder filled in from reference TRBV7-3 and TRBJ1-1): GAGVSQTPSNKVTEKGKYVELRCDPISGHTALYWYRQSLGQGPEFLIYFQGTGAADDSGLPNDRFFAVRPEGSVSTLKIQRTERGDSAVYLCASSLTGGGNTEAFFGQGTRLTVV.